This T cell receptor (beta chain) was retrieved from a study of identical twins. TCRdb passed the 5' RACE reads through MiXCR, listing each CDR3 protein once. The sample shows more than 600,000 distinct CDR3 sequences, over 15% of them seen only once. Trimming removed 3 bases from V and 0 bases from J, with 7 bases in between. CDR1 and CDR2 (germline): DFQATT, SNEGSKA (reference sequence). This CDR3 spans 13 amino acids. This clonotype showed up just a few times. These records were also assigned to another study, of T cells expressing NK-cell markers. As reported in that work: A handful of donors likewise had their CD3+CD56-NKG2C+ fraction led by these clonotypes. HCMV specificity of expanded NKG2C+ T cell clones remained unclear.

This rearrangement joins TRBV20-1 to TRBJ2-3; maybe TRBD2 (6 bases). The origin of this receptor is a woman aged 18-29 years in good health. The sequenced sample consisted of PBMCs. CDR3 sequence (DNA): TGCAGTGCTAGGAGCGGGAGCACAGATACGCAGTATTTT. It specifies CSARSGSTDTQYF.